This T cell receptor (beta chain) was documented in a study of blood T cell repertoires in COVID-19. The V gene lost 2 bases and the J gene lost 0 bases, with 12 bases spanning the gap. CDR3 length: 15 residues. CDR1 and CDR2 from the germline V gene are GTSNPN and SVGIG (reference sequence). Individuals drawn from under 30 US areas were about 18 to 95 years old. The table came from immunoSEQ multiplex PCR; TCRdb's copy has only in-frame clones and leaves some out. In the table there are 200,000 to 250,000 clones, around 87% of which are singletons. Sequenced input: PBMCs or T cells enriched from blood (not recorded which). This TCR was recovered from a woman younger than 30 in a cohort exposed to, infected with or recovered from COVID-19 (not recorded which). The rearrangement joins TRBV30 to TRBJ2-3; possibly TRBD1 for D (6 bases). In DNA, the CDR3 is TGTGCCTGGAGTCAGGACAGTCGTAGCACAGATACGCAGTATTTT. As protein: CAWSQDSRSTDTQYF.